In its sample, the clone carrying this TCR beta chain was seen once. There are 14 residues in the CDR3. Germline CDR1 reads LNHDA; CDR2 reads SQIVND (reference sequence). Between the trimmed V and J ends, which lost 9 bases and 1 base, there was a span of 12 bases. These data come from a study of blood T cell repertoires in COVID-19. Clones were read by immunoSEQ multiplex PCR, and TCRdb kept only the in-frame ones, dropping some. The sample lists around 210,000 clones, around 88% seen once, with 1.5% in the top ten. The sample consisted of peripheral blood. The chain combines TRBV19 with TRBJ2-2; a possible D gene is TRBD1 (6 bases). This receptor was identified in a man between 18 and 35 years old with active or convalescent COVID-19. The CDR3 DNA is TGTGCCAGCGGACAGAAACTGAACACCGGGGAGCTGTTTTTT. It encodes CASGQKLNTGELFF.